These T cell receptor beta chains were read from a single sample in a study of blood T cell repertoires in COVID-19. The method was immunoSEQ multiplex PCR; TCRdb's version includes in-frame clones alone and lacks a portion of them. The sample yields 200,000 to 250,000 clones, 92% seen once. Sequences were obtained from peripheral blood. The receptors stem from a man under 40 with COVID-19, enrolled during active disease. CDR3s include the opening cysteine and the closing phenylalanine or tryptophan. D genes are given only for firm matches. The size field is filled for only some rows; it gives once, few, many or a size class.

TRBJ1-1	-	-	TRBV19	CASSHGGFAEAFF	TGTGCCAGTAGTCACGGGGGATTCGCTGAAGCTTTCTTT
TRBJ2-7	few	-	TRBV3-1/TRBV3-2	CASSQDLEGISEQYF	TGTGCCAGCAGCCAAGATCTAGAGGGAATCAGCGAGCAGTACTTC
TRBJ1-5	once	TRBD1	TRBV28	CASSYRGWGNQPQHF	TGTGCCAGCAGTTACAGGGGATGGGGCAATCAGCCCCAGCATTTT
TRBJ1-1	-	-	TRBV3-1/TRBV3-2	CASSQDPGITEAFF	TGTGCCAGCAGCCAGGACCCAGGGATTACTGAAGCTTTCTTT
TRBJ2-1	-	TRBD2	TRBV5-4	CASSYGLAASSYNEQFF	TGTGCCAGCAGCTACGGGCTAGCGGCAAGCTCCTACAATGAGCAGTTCTTC
TRBJ2-1	-	TRBD2	TRBV9	CASSVGSGGINEQFF	TGTGCCAGCAGCGTAGGTAGCGGGGGGATCAATGAGCAGTTCTTC
TRBJ2-7	-	-	TRBV5-6	CASSFRDTSYEQYF	TGTGCCAGCAGCTTTAGGGACACCTCCTACGAGCAGTACTTC
TRBJ1-1	-	-	TRBV19	CASSIMAGETEAFF	TGTGCCAGTAGTATTATGGCAGGGGAAACTGAAGCTTTCTTT
TRBJ1-6	-	-	TRBV10-2	CASSTGNSPLHF	TGCGCCAGCAGTACGGGTAATTCACCCCTCCACTTT
TRBJ1-3	few	-	TRBV7-2	CASSSWTDRNTIYF	TGTGCCAGCAGCTCTTGGACGGACAGAAACACCATATATTTT
TRBJ1-3	-	-	TRBV11-2	CASSTILEDTIYF	TGTGCCAGCAGCACTATATTGGAGGACACCATATATTTT
TRBJ1-3	-	-	TRBV18	CASSSGWQYSGNTIYF	TGTGCCAGCTCATCGGGATGGCAGTACTCTGGAAACACCATATATTTT
TRBJ2-3	-	TRBD1	TRBV5-1	CASSLATGGSTDTQYF	TGCGCCAGCAGTCTCGCGACAGGGGGTAGCACAGATACGCAGTATTTT
TRBJ1-2	-	TRBD1	TRBV6-5	CASERTGNGYTF	TGTGCCAGCGAGAGGACAGGGAATGGCTACACCTTC
TRBJ2-2	-	-	TRBV7-7	CASSLFEGANTGELFF	TGTGCCAGCAGCTTATTCGAGGGGGCGAACACCGGGGAGCTGTTTTTT
TRBJ2-3	-	TRBD2	TRBV9	CASSPWGGGTSGGLSTDTQYF	TGTGCCAGCAGCCCCTGGGGGGGCGGGACTAGCGGGGGCCTCAGCACAGATACGCAGTATTTT
TRBJ1-1	-	-	TRBV2	CAGTRGRSTEAFF	TGTGCCGGGACAAGGGGCCGGAGCACTGAAGCTTTCTTT
TRBJ2-1	-	-	TRBV20-1	CSASDQNEQFF	TGCAGTGCTAGTGATCAAAATGAGCAGTTCTTC
TRBJ2-7	-	-	TRBV5-4	CASSLAGSYEQYF	TGTGCCAGCAGCTTGGCAGGGTCCTACGAGCAGTACTTC
TRBJ2-7	-	-	TRBV12-3/TRBV12-4	CASRTPRGEQYF	TGTGCCAGCCGTACACCTCGAGGAGAGCAGTACTTC
TRBJ2-1	-	-	TRBV5-1	CASSSHGERNEQFF	TGCGCCAGCAGCTCCCACGGGGAACGCAATGAGCAGTTCTTC
TRBJ2-7	-	TRBD1	TRBV15	CATSRDDKGALNYEQYF	TGTGCCACCAGCAGAGATGATAAGGGGGCCCTTAACTACGAGCAGTACTTC
TRBJ2-5	once	-	TRBV18	CASSPPGLFTGETQYF	TGTGCCAGCTCACCACCGGGACTCTTTACGGGGGAGACCCAGTACTTC
TRBJ1-2	-	-	TRBV7-2	CAGGRGRGYGYTF	TGTGCCGGCGGTCGAGGGCGCGGCTATGGCTACACCTTC
TRBJ2-3	-	TRBD2	TRBV6-5	CASSRRGGITDTQYF	TGTGCCAGCAGTCGGCGGGGGGGAATCACAGATACGCAGTATTTT
TRBJ1-2	-	TRBD1	TRBV6-5	CASSNRGLGGYTF	TGTGCCAGCAGTAACAGGGGGCTTGGTGGCTACACCTTC
TRBJ2-3	-	TRBD1	TRBV11-1	CASSSTGTVDTQYF	TGTGCCAGCAGTTCTACCGGGACAGTGGATACGCAGTATTTT
TRBJ2-6	once	-	TRBV3-1/TRBV3-2	CASSQDISGANVLTF	TGTGCCAGCAGCCAAGATATTTCTGGGGCCAACGTCCTGACTTTC
TRBJ1-6	-	TRBD1	TRBV11-2	CASSTRTGRSNSPLHF	TGTGCCAGCAGCACGCGGACAGGGAGGTCGAATTCACCCCTCCACTTT
TRBJ2-5	-	-	TRBV30	CAWSLETQYF	TGTGCCTGGAGTCTGGAGACCCAGTACTTC
TRBJ2-1	-	-	TRBV27	CASSPLWDVGLQFF	TGTGCCAGCAGTCCGCTTTGGGATGTGGGACTGCAGTTCTTC
TRBJ2-7	-	TRBD2	TRBV18	CASSPQRGYEQYF	TGTGCCAGCTCACCGCAGCGGGGCTACGAGCAGTACTTC
TRBJ1-4	few	-	TRBV30	CAWSVSRLEKLFF	TGTGCCTGGAGTGTTTCCAGGTTAGAAAAACTGTTTTTT
TRBJ1-2	once	-	TRBV6-5	CASSYGDTRPMGYTF	TGTGCCAGCAGTTACGGGGACACTCGACCTATGGGCTACACCTTC
TRBJ2-7	-	TRBD1	TRBV7-9	CASSLGQTSYEQYF	TGTGCCAGCAGCTTGGGACAGACCTCCTACGAGCAGTACTTC
TRBJ2-2	-	-	TRBV10-3	CATPMPGYKEVAGELFF	TGTGCCACCCCCATGCCTGGCTACAAGGAGGTCGCCGGGGAGCTGTTTTTT
TRBJ1-2	once	-	TRBV6-6	CASSAGQLLFNGYTF	TGTGCCAGCAGTGCCGGACAGCTCCTATTCAATGGCTACACCTTC
TRBJ2-2	-	-	TRBV7-3	CASTRQVNTGELFF	TGTGCCAGCACCCGACAGGTGAACACCGGGGAGCTGTTTTTT
TRBJ1-1	-	-	TRBV5-6	CASSRTQLYKVEAFF	TGTGCCAGCAGCCGGACACAACTGTACAAAGTTGAAGCTTTCTTT
TRBJ1-3	-	-	TRBV7-6	CASSLGNSGAYTIYF	TGTGCCAGCAGCCTCGGGAACAGCGGGGCATACACCATATATTTT
TRBJ2-7	-	TRBD1	TRBV29-1	CSVVLGQGYEQYF	TGCAGCGTTGTTCTTGGACAGGGCTACGAGCAGTACTTC
TRBJ1-5	-	-	TRBV19	CASSIPSNQPQHF	TGTGCCAGTAGTATACCCTCCAATCAGCCCCAGCATTTT
TRBJ1-3	once	TRBD1	TRBV7-9	CASSPTDRGISGNTIYF	TGTGCCAGCAGCCCCACGGACAGGGGGATCTCTGGAAACACCATATATTTT
TRBJ2-7	-	-	TRBV6-5	CASNTGDYEQYF	TGTGCCAGCAATACGGGGGACTACGAGCAGTACTTC
TRBJ1-5	-	TRBD1	TRBV4-1	CASSQPTGTGSNQPQHF	TGCGCCAGCAGCCAACCTACCGGGACAGGTAGCAATCAGCCCCAGCATTTT
TRBJ1-1	-	-	TRBV5-1	CASSLLVGGSRRTEAFF	TGCGCCAGCAGCTTATTGGTCGGGGGATCTCGGAGGACTGAAGCTTTCTTT
TRBJ1-6	-	TRBD1	TRBV4-1	CASSQGQGAGSPLHF	TGCGCCAGCAGCCAAGGCCAGGGGGCGGGATCACCCCTCCACTTT
TRBJ1-6	-	-	TRBV4-1	CASSQGTGYSPLHF	TGCGCCAGCAGCCAAGGAACGGGTTATTCACCCCTCCACTTT
TRBJ1-2	-	TRBD1	TRBV6-4	CASSDFSGTESHGYTF	TGTGCCAGCAGTGACTTTTCCGGGACAGAAAGTCATGGCTACACCTTC
TRBJ1-5	-	TRBD1	TRBV7-2	CASSTRQGQPQHF	TGTGCCAGCAGCACACGACAGGGCCAGCCCCAGCATTTT
TRBJ1-6	-	-	TRBV5-1	CASSFTSSYNSPLHF	TGCGCCAGCAGCTTTACAAGCTCCTATAATTCACCCCTCCACTTT
TRBJ2-1	-	-	TRBV9	CASSANYNEQFF	TGTGCCAGCAGCGCCAACTACAATGAGCAGTTCTTC
TRBJ1-1	-	-	TRBV12-3/TRBV12-4	CASSSQANTEAFF	TGTGCCAGCAGTTCACAGGCAAACACTGAAGCTTTCTTT
TRBJ1-2	-	TRBD1	TRBV2	CASRGTGGPGYTF	TGTGCCAGCAGGGGGACAGGGGGGCCAGGCTACACCTTC
TRBJ1-4	-	-	TRBV18	CASAIYVGATNEKLFF	TGTGCCAGCGCGATCTATGTCGGTGCAACTAATGAAAAACTGTTTTTT
TRBJ2-1	-	-	TRBV9	CASTKEVESSYNEQFF	TGTGCCAGCACTAAGGAAGTGGAGAGCTCCTACAATGAGCAGTTCTTC
TRBJ2-1	-	TRBD2	TRBV5-4	CASSLLVGLGDNEQFF	TGTGCCAGCAGCTTACTCGTGGGACTAGGGGACAATGAGCAGTTCTTC
TRBJ2-2	-	-	TRBV9	CASSPETALNTGELFF	TGTGCCAGCAGCCCGGAGACAGCTCTAAACACCGGGGAGCTGTTTTTT
TRBJ1-4	-	TRBD1	TRBV5-1	CASSSGQGANEKLFF	TGCGCCAGCAGCTCCGGACAGGGGGCCAATGAAAAACTGTTTTTT
TRBJ1-2	few	-	TRBV3-1/TRBV3-2	CASSHFPTAGYGYTF	TGTGCCAGCAGCCATTTCCCTACAGCGGGCTATGGCTACACCTTC